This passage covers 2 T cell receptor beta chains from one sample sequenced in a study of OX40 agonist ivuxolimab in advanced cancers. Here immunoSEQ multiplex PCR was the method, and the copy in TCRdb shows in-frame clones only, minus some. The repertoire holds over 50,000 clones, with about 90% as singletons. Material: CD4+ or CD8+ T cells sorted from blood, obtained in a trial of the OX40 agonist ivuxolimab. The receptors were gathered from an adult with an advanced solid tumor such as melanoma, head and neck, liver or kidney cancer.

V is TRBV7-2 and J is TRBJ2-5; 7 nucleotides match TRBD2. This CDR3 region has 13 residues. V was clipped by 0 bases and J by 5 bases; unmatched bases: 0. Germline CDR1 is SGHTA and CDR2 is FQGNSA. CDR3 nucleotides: TGTGCCAGCAGCTTAGCGGGGGGGGAGACCCAGTACTTC. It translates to CASSLAGGETQYF.

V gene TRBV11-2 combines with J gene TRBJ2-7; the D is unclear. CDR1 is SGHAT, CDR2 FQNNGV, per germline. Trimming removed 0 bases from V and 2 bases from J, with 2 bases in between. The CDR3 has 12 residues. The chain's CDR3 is CASSLDTYEQYV. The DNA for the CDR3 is TGTGCCAGCAGCTTAGACACCTACGAGCAGTACGTC.